These 20 T cell receptor beta chains were all obtained from the same sample, sequenced in a study of Graves' ophthalmopathy and Graves' hyperthyroidism. TCR beta CDR3 regions were amplified from RNA transcripts. Following a first-round RT-PCR that used HTBI primers, a second-round multiplex PCR was carried out. TCRdb re-called the multiplex PCR reads with MiXCR, one entry per CDR3 protein. The table lists about 640,000 distinct CDR3 sequences, about two fifths of them singletons. Source material: peripheral blood. Receptors originate from an adult man with Graves' ophthalmopathy.

The sample holds many counts of this clonotype. The V and J genes are TRBV19 and TRBJ1-1; 9 positions match TRBD1. In germline, CDR1 is LNHDA, CDR2 SQIVND (reference sequence). V was pared by 10 bases and J by 4 bases, with 13 bases of the junction left unmatched. The CDR3 has 15 residues. CDR3 protein: CATRDRVGSATEAFF. The CDR3, as DNA: TGTGCCACCAGGGACAGGGTGGGATCCGCCACTGAAGCTTTCTTT.

V and J are TRBV10-3 and TRBJ2-7; 10 bases match TRBD2. The germline CDR1 and CDR2 sequences are ENHRY and SYGVKD. Trimming removed 2 bases from V and 1 base from J; junction bases left unmatched: 5. The CDR3 consists of 16 residues. The CDR3 coding sequence is TGTGCCATCAGTGAGACTCCGGGACTAGCGTCCTACGAGCAGTACTTC. Translation gives CAISETPGLASYEQYF.

In this sample, this clonotype turned up a few times. This chain links TRBV2 with TRBJ2-5; possible D gene TRBD1, 6 bases. With 5 bases removed from V and 1 base from J, the gap between germline ends came to 14 bases. This CDR3 contains 15 residues. Germline lookup yields CDR1 SNHLY and CDR2 FYNNEI. Written as DNA, the CDR3 is TGTGCCAGCAGTATCTCGACAGGCCCCCAAGAGACCCAGTACTTC. Protein: CASSISTGPQETQYF.

The genes are TRBV6-6 and TRBJ1-2; D may be TRBD1 (6 bases). V gave up 6 bases and J gave up 8 bases, with 19 bases separating them. The CDR3 has 14 residues. CDR1 and CDR2 from the germline V gene are MNHNY and SVGAGI (reference sequence). The CDR3 loop is CASSVVVGGSGYTF. The CDR3 nucleotides are TGTGCCAGCAGCGTTGTCGTAGGGGGGAGCGGCTACACCTTC.

Note on this clonotype: Mismatch with germline at one junction end may stem from a read error. The V call is TRBV7-2, the J call TRBJ1-5, with no clear D. Germline CDR1 is SGHTA and CDR2 is FQGNSA. The CDR3 covers 15 residues. In DNA, the CDR3 is TGTGCCAGTAGTATGATCAGAGATAGCGATCAGCCCCAGCATTTT. Translated, it gives CASSMIRDSDQPQHF. The variable domain in full, with the rest retrieved from reference TRBV7-2 and TRBJ1-5, is GAGVSQSPSNKVTEKGKDVELRCDPISGHTALYWYRQSLGQGLEFLIYFQGNSAPDKSGLPSDRFSAERTGGSVSTLTIQRTQQEDSAVYLCASSMIRDSDQPQHFGDGTRLSIL.

The V gene is TRBV25-1, the J gene TRBJ2-2; TRBD1 agrees at 11 bases. Germline V CDR1 and CDR2: MGHDK, SYGVNS. This CDR3 has 14 residues. Losses at the gene ends were 8 bases for V and 6 bases for J; bases not matched to a gene: 5. In DNA, the CDR3 is TGTGCCAGCCAGGGACAGGGGGAGGCCGGGGAGCTGTTTTTT. It encodes CASQGQGEAGELFF.

This rearrangement joins TRBV5-1 to TRBJ1-1; D unresolved. V shed 4 bases and J shed 1 base, with 17 bases lying between them. CDR1 and CDR2 (germline): SGHRS, YFSETQ. The CDR3 totals 16 residues. CDR3 DNA sequence: TGCGCCAGCAGCCGCTCTAGGGCGACCCCGAACACTGAAGCTTTCTTT. This gives the protein CASSRSRATPNTEAFF.

With respect to this clonotype: One junction end disagrees with the germline gene, perhaps due to a read error. The chain's CDR3 is CASSEVRGAGRPLHF. In DNA form, the CDR3 reads TGTGCCAGCAGTGAGGTTCGAGGGGCTGGTAGACCCCTCCACTTT. V usage is TRBV10-3 and J usage is TRBJ1-6; a possible D gene is TRBD1 (5 bases). The length of the CDR3 is 15 residues. Per germline, CDR1 ENHRY and CDR2 SYGVKD.

The chain is built from TRBV20-1 and TRBJ2-7, with D hard to call. Germline CDR1 and CDR2: DFQATT and SNEGSKA (reference sequence). The CDR3 runs 15 residues. With 0 bases removed from V and 2 bases from J, the gap between germline ends came to 14 bases. CDR3 DNA: TGCAGTGCTAGAGATGTAGAAGTAAAGCCCTACGAGCAGTACTTC. It encodes CSARDVEVKPYEQYF.

The gene calls are TRBV9 and TRBJ1-3; no firm D call. The CDR3 extends over 15 amino acids. Trimming removed 4 bases at V and 2 bases at J, with 13 bases between. Germline CDR1 reads SGDLS; CDR2 reads YYNGEE. The CDR3 is CASSREYGAGNTIYF. Written as DNA, the CDR3 is TGTGCCAGCAGCCGCGAGTACGGGGCTGGAAACACCATATATTTT. The full variable domain, rest sourced from reference TRBV9 and TRBJ1-3, is DSGVTQTPKHLITATGQRVTLRCSPRSGDLSVYWYQQSLDQGLQFLIQYYNGEERAKGNILERFSAQQFPDLHSELNLSSLELGDSALYFCASSREYGAGNTIYFGEGSWLTVV.

This CDR3 reads CASSFSGNEKLFF. As DNA, the CDR3 is TGTGCCAGCAGCTTCTCCGGAAATGAAAAACTGTTTTTT. This chain joins TRBV5-6 and TRBJ1-4; no definite D call. V lost 2 bases and J lost 5, with 7 bases in between. CDR1 SGHDT and CDR2 YYEEEE come from the germline V gene. This CDR3 has 13 amino acids.

In its sample, this clonotype was seen many times. V is TRBV7-9 and J is TRBJ2-5; 11 positions match TRBD2. The CDR3 runs 18 residues. CDR1 and CDR2 (germline): SEHNR, FQNEAQ (reference sequence). Trimming removed 5 bases from V and 1 base from J; junction bases left unmatched: 12. CDR3 protein: CASSGTSGRLVGQETQYF. In nucleotides, the CDR3 is TGTGCCAGCAGCGGCACTAGCGGGAGATTGGTGGGCCAAGAGACCCAGTACTTC.

This clonotype was seen many times. A junction end diverges from the germline sequence, so it may reflect a read error. V and J are TRBV10-3 and TRBJ1-3; no firm D call. The CDR3 has 15 amino acids. The germline CDR1 and CDR2 sequences are ENHRY and SYGVKD. Here the CDR3 reads CASSESTAGRGTIYF. CDR3 nucleotides: TGTGCCAGCAGTGAATCCACGGCCGGGCGCGGCACCATATATTTT.

CDR3 amino acids: CAISEFTPGKNGYTF. Written as DNA, the CDR3 is TGTGCCATCAGTGAGTTCACACCAGGGAAGAATGGCTACACCTTC. The V and J genes are TRBV10-3 and TRBJ1-2, with D possibly being TRBD1 (5 bases). Deletions cut 1 base from V and 6 bases from J, with 15 bases between. This CDR3 is 15 amino acids long. Germline-derived CDR1 and CDR2 are ENHRY and SYGVKD.

V is TRBV20-1 and J is TRBJ2-7; TRBD1 agrees at 11 bases. The CDR3 sequence is 14 residues long. Germline V gene lookup returns CDR1 DFQATT and CDR2 SNEGSKA (reference sequence). V was pared by 1 base and J by 7 bases, with 6 bases of the junction left unmatched. The CDR3 is CSARVPGTGGEQYF. DNA of the CDR3: TGCAGTGCTAGAGTACCCGGGACAGGGGGAGAGCAGTACTTC.

The V call is TRBV30, the J call TRBJ2-7; perhaps TRBD2 as D (6 bases). The germline gives CDR1 GTSNPN, CDR2 SVGIG (reference sequence). The ends were cut back, 3 bases at V and 1 base at J, with 10 bases in the middle. This CDR3 spans 13 amino acids. Here the CDR3 DNA reads TGTGCCTGGAGCTTGGGACTGTCCTACGAGCAGTACTTC. Translation gives CAWSLGLSYEQYF. The variable domain in full, with the rest retrieved from reference TRBV30 and TRBJ2-7, is SQTIHQWPATLVQPVGSPLSLECTVEGTSNPNLYWYRQAAGRGLQLLFYSVGIGQISSEVPQNLSASRPQDRQFILSSKKLLLSDSGFYLCAWSLGLSYEQYFGPGTRLTVT.

The gene calls are TRBV5-8 and TRBJ1-1; D remains ambiguous. In germline, CDR1 is SGHTS, CDR2 YDEGEE. V gave up 4 bases and J gave up 8 bases, with 18 bases separating them. The CDR3 runs to 14 residues. CDR3 DNA sequence: TGTGCCAGCAGCCCATCACCCCTGACGGCGGAAGCTTTCTTT. As protein: CASSPSPLTAEAFF.

On this clonotype itself: Germline is not matched at one junction end, which may reflect a read error. The V call is TRBV10-3, the J call TRBJ2-2; possibly TRBD1 or TRBD2 for D (5 bases each). Looked up from germline, CDR1 is ENHRY and CDR2 is SYGVKD. This CDR3 has 14 amino acids. This chain's CDR3 is CASSSGAGVGELFF. The CDR3 DNA follows: TGTGCCAGCAGTTCCGGGGCGGGCGTCGGGGAGCTGTTTTTT.

This chain links TRBV5-6 with TRBJ2-7; a possible D gene is TRBD2 (6 bases). The germline V and J ends were trimmed by 4 bases and 6 bases, with 17 bases remaining between them. Germline V gene data show CDR1 as SGHDT and CDR2 as YYEEEE. The CDR3 has 14 amino acids. The CDR3 DNA sequence: TGTGCCAGCAGCGCGGGGCCAGGGTTCTCCGAGCAGTACTTC. This encodes CASSAGPGFSEQYF.

The sample holds many counts of this clonotype. The CDR3, as DNA: TGCAGCGTTGATGGGGGGCTAGGGGAGACCCAGTACTTC. Protein product: CSVDGGLGETQYF. The gene calls are TRBV29-1 and TRBJ2-5, with D perhaps TRBD1 or TRBD2 (6 bases each). This CDR3 comprises 13 residues. The V end lost 3 bases, the J end lost 5 bases, and 13 bases lay between the germline ends. Per germline, CDR1 SQVTM and CDR2 ANQGSEA.